This TCR beta chain is drawn from a study of technical replicates of blood from a few donors. V was cut by 5 bases and J by 0 bases, with 13 bases left in between. CDR1 is SNHLY and CDR2 is FYNNEI in the germline V gene. The CDR3 runs 15 residues. TCRdb keeps only in-frame clones here, not all; method: immunoSEQ multiplex PCR. Here the sample spans around 61,000 clones, more than 95% being singletons. The clonotype originates from a human donor in good health. J is TRBJ1-1 and V is TRBV2, with D unresolved. Sample: T cells isolated from PBMCs. The CDR3 reads CASSTYSLMNTEAFF. The CDR3 DNA reads as TGTGCCAGCAGTACCTACAGCTTAATGAACACTGAAGCTTTCTTT.